The 5 T cell receptor beta chains below come from one sample, sequenced in a study of cytomegalovirus exposure and HLA in healthy donors. The study ran its PCR with 60 Vbeta and 13 Jbeta primers. The method was immunoSEQ multiplex PCR; TCRdb's version includes in-frame clones alone and lacks a portion of them. This repertoire shows fewer than 120,000 clones, under 85% found once; its top ten account for 6.2%. Sample: PBMCs. The receptor source for this set is a man younger than 40 in good health and CMV-seropositive.

This rearrangement joins TRBV7-3 to TRBJ2-5, with 7 bases fitting TRBD1. CDR1 and CDR2 (germline): SGHTA, FQGTGA. With 3 bases clipped from V and 4 bases from J, the junction kept 5 bases outside the gene matches. CDR3 length equals 14 residues. Here the CDR3 reads CASSFNNRGETQYF. For the CDR3, the DNA is TGTGCCAGCAGCTTCAATAACAGGGGAGAGACCCAGTACTTC.

This chain links TRBV6-6 with TRBJ2-1, with 10 bases matching TRBD2. From germline, CDR1 is MNHNY and CDR2 SVGAGI (reference sequence). V lost 6 bases and J lost 1; bases outside the gene matches: 3. The CDR3 extends over 15 amino acids. The CDR3 region has the DNA TGTGCCAGCAGGTCTAGCGGGGGTTCCTACAATGAGCAGTTCTTC. Translation: CASRSSGGSYNEQFF.

As regards this clone: The same CDR3 arises from other DNA sequences in this sample as well. The genes are TRBV11-2 and TRBJ2-7, with TRBD2 identical over 12 bases. Germline CDR1 SGHAT, CDR2 FQNNGV. The CDR3 spans 15 residues. V was clipped by 1 base and J by 6 bases; unmatched bases: 4. The CDR3: CASSLGASGGVEQYF. CDR3 DNA sequence: TGTGCCAGCAGCTTAGGGGCTAGCGGGGGGGTCGAGCAGTACTTC.

The rearrangement joins TRBV19 to TRBJ2-5; D is uncertain. The J call is in doubt because the DNA end fits TRBJ2-7 better. Looked up from germline, CDR1 is LNHDA and CDR2 is SQIVND (reference sequence). This CDR3 has 14 amino acids. DNA of the CDR3: TGTGCCAGTAGTAGCACTATCGGATCCTACGAGCAGTACTTC. It yields the protein CASSSTIGSYEQYF.

This rearrangement joins TRBV30 to TRBJ2-1; 7 bases map to TRBD2. This CDR3 has 15 amino acids. Germline V gene sequence: CDR1 GTSNPN, CDR2 SVGIG (reference sequence). V lost 3 bases and J lost 7; bases outside the gene matches: 12. As DNA, the CDR3 is TGTGCCTGGAGAGGGGCGGGGGTCCTCCGGAATGAGCAGTTCTTC. This encodes CAWRGAGVLRNEQFF.